The 3 T cell receptor beta chains below come from one sample, sequenced in a study of cytomegalovirus exposure and HLA in healthy donors. The table came from immunoSEQ multiplex PCR; TCRdb's copy has only in-frame clones and leaves some out. The sample includes under 150,000 clones, about nine tenths seen only once; the top ten take 0.6% to 0.8%. Specimen: PBMCs. The receptors derive from a man aged 18-30 years in good health and CMV-seronegative.

The V call is TRBV18, the J call TRBJ2-2, with D unresolved. V was clipped by 5 bases and J by 5 bases, with 12 bases between them. Germline assignment: CDR1 KGHSH and CDR2 LQKENI. The CDR3 consists of 14 residues. As DNA, the CDR3 is TGTGCCAGCTCAAGCCAATACAGAACCGGGGAGCTGTTTTTT. It yields the protein CASSSQYRTGELFF.

The V call is TRBV28, the J call TRBJ1-2; D unclear. Trimming removed 10 bases from V and 1 base from J, with 7 bases in between. This CDR3 is 11 amino acids long. Germline CDR1 reads MDHEN; CDR2 reads SYDVKM. The CDR3 protein is CAIRVNYGYTF. CDR3 DNA: TGTGCCATTCGGGTTAACTATGGCTACACCTTC.

This chain uses TRBV9 with TRBJ2-7, with D possibly TRBD2 on 6 matching bases. This CDR3 contains 15 residues. CDR1 and CDR2 (germline): SGDLS, YYNGEE. Deletions cut 0 bases from V and 4 bases from J, with 14 bases between. CDR3 sequence: CASSVGDGGRYEQYF. In DNA form, the CDR3 reads TGTGCCAGCAGCGTAGGTGACGGGGGAAGATACGAGCAGTACTTC. Based on the CDR3 plus reference TRBV9 and TRBJ2-7, the full variable domain is DSGVTQTPKHLITATGQRVTLRCSPRSGDLSVYWYQQSLDQGLQFLIQYYNGEERAKGNILERFSAQQFPDLHSELNLSSLELGDSALYFCASSVGDGGRYEQYFGPGTRLTVT.